This T cell receptor (beta chain) originates from a study of molecular identifiers for immune sequencing clone quantification. The germline V gene has CDR1 SQVTM and CDR2 ANQGSEA. This CDR3 comprises 13 residues. With V trimmed by 6 bases and J by 2 bases, 6 bases remained unmatched. TCRdb re-analysed the PCR reads in MiXCR, keeping a single row per CDR3 protein. The sample contains more than 450,000 distinct CDR3 sequences, around 25% of which appear only once. Libraries for naive CD8 T cells, which were made from 20,000 to 1,000,000 sorted cells, drew on 10%, 30% or 50% of the RNA. This clonotype has ten or more counts. Its antigen is still unknown. Study-wide results and caveats: In cases of identical TCR molecules sharing a barcode, highly expanded clone sizes could be underestimated.

The chain uses TRBV29-1 and TRBJ2-7; 8 bases are a match to TRBD1. What was sequenced was naive CD8+ T cells from blood, with Jurkat cell RNA spiked in. As for subset: FACS-sorted CD8+CD4-CCR7+CD45RA+ naive T cells. The receptor was derived from a human donor in good health. Some libraries in this study had Jurkat cell RNA spiked in. Here the CDR3 DNA reads TGCAGCGTCCGGACAGGGTCGACCTACGAGCAGTACTTC. Its translation is CSVRTGSTYEQYF.